This T cell receptor beta chain was sequenced for a study of Graves' ophthalmopathy and Graves' hyperthyroidism. Findings of the study overall: Thyroid clonotypes that were expanded above 0.001 frequency mostly also appeared in blood. With roughly 65% sensitivity and approximately 72% specificity, the model predicted ophthalmopathy progression.

Germline V CDR1 and CDR2: MNHEY, SVGAGI. V was cut by 4 bases and J by 8 bases, with 11 bases left in between. This CDR3 spans 12 amino acids. Amplified TCR beta CDR3 regions were obtained using RNA transcripts as template. HTBI primers were used in a first-round RT-PCR, which preceded a second-round multiplex PCR. MiXCR was run by TCRdb on the multiplex PCR reads, yielding one entry per CDR3 protein. This table holds approximately 210,000 distinct CDR3 sequences, 25% to 30% found once. This clonotype was observed many times. The antigen is undetermined. The sample consisted of peripheral blood. The chain uses TRBV6-5 and TRBJ1-1, with D hard to call. This receptor was taken from a man in his forties or fifties with Graves' ophthalmopathy. CDR3 in amino acids: CASSSPGEEAFF. The CDR3 DNA reads as TGTGCCAGCAGTTCCCCGGGAGAGGAAGCTTTCTTT.